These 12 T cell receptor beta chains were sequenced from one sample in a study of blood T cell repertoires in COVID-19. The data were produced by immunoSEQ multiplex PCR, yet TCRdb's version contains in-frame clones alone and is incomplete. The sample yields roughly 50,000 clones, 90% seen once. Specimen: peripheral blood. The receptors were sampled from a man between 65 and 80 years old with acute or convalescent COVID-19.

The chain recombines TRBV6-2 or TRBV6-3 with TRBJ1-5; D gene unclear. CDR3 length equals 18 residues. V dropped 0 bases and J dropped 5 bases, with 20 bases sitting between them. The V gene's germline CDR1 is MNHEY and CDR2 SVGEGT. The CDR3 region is CASSYSSFGRYADQPQHF. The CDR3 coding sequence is TGTGCCAGCAGTTACTCGAGTTTCGGGAGGTATGCCGATCAGCCCCAGCATTTT.

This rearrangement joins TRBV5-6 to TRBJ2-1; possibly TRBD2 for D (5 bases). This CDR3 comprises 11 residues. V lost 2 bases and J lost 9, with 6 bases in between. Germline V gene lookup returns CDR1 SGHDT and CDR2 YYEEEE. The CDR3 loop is CASSFAGEQFF. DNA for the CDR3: TGTGCCAGCAGCTTTGCGGGTGAGCAGTTCTTC.

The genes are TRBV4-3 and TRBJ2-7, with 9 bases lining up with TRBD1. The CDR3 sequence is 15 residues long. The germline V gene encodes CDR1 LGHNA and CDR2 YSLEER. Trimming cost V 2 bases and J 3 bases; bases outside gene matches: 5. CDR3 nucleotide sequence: TGCGCCAGCAGCCAAACAGGGGGCCGTCGCTACGAGCAGTACTTC. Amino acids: CASSQTGGRRYEQYF.

The CDR3 DNA reads as TGTGCCAGTAGGGAGACCGGGACAGGCAATCAGCCCCAGCATTTT. Protein sequence: CASRETGTGNQPQHF. The chain carries TRBV19 and TRBJ1-5, with TRBD1 identical over 7 bases. V was pared by 6 bases and J by 2 bases, with 7 bases of the junction left unmatched. Germline V lookup: CDR1 LNHDA, CDR2 SQIVND (reference sequence). This CDR3 is 15 amino acids long.

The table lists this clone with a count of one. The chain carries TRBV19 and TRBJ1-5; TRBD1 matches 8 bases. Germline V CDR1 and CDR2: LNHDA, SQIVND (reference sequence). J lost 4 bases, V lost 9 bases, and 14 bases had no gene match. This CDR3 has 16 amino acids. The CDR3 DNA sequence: TGTGCCAGCACCTCAACCCGGACAGGGAGAAATCAGCCCCAGCATTTT. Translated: CASTSTRTGRNQPQHF.

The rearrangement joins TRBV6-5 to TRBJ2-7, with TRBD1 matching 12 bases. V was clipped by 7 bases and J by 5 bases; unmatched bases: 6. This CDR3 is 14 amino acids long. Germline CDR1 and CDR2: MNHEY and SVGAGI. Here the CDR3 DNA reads TGTGCCAGCACCCGGGACAGGGGGCTGGACGAGCAGTACTTC. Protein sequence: CASTRDRGLDEQYF.

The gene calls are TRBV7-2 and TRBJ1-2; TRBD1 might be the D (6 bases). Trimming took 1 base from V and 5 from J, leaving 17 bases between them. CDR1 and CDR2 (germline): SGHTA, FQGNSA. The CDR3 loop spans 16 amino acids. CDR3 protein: CASSLVTGQLSYGYTF. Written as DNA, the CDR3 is TGTGCCAGCAGCTTAGTGACAGGCCAACTGAGTTATGGCTACACCTTC.

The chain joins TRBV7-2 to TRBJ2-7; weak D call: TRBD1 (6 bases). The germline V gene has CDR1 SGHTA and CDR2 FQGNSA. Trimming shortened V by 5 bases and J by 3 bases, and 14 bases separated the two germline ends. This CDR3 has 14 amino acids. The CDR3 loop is CASSRKQGYYEQYF. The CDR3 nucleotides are TGTGCCAGCAGCCGTAAACAGGGATACTACGAGCAGTACTTC.

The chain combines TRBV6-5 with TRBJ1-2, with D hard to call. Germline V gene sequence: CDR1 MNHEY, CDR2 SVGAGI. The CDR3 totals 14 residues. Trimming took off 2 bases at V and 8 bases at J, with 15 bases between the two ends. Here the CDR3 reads CASSYGDSWRGYTF. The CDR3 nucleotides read TGTGCCAGCAGTTACGGGGATAGTTGGAGGGGCTACACCTTC.

The DNA for the CDR3 is TGCGCCAGCAGCCTATCCCCGAACACTGAAGCTTTCTTT. Residues: CASSLSPNTEAFF. V usage is TRBV4-3 and J usage is TRBJ1-1; D is unclear. This CDR3 spans 13 amino acids. Germline lookup yields CDR1 LGHNA and CDR2 YSLEER. V dropped 4 bases and J dropped 1 base, with 7 bases sitting between them.

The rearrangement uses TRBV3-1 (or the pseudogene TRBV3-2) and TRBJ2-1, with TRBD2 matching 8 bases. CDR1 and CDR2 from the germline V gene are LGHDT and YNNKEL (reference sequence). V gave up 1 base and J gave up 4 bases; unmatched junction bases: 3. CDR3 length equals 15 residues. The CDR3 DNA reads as TGTGCCAGCAGCCAAGGACTAGCGATTTACAATGAGCAGTTCTTC. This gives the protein CASSQGLAIYNEQFF.

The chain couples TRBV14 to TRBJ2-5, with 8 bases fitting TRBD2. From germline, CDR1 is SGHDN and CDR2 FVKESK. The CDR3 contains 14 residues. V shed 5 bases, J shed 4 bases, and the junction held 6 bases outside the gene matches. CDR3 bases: TGTGCCAGCAGCTCCCGCCGGGGGGGAGAGACCCAGTACTTC. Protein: CASSSRRGGETQYF.